This paragraph covers one T cell receptor (beta chain) sequence. No cognate antigen has been identified for it. Base qualities are not at hand, and no much larger clone is one base apart. Peripheral blood CD8+ and CD4+ T cells from healthy donors, Susac syndrome patients and multiple sclerosis patients were profiled using high-throughput TCR beta sequencing. The Susac syndrome patients fulfilled recently defined diagnostic criteria for either definite or probable disease. Bulk CD8+ and CD4+ T cells were purified magnetically by negative isolation, whereas CD8+ TEMRA cells were enriched by FACS. Blood was drawn into EDTA tubes, processed within 24 hours, and PBMCs were isolated by density gradient centrifugation. PBMCs intended for TCR sequencing were cryopreserved in liquid nitrogen and thawed later in a water bath at 37 degrees C. A purity of at least 90% was achieved for sorted or isolated CD4+, CD8+ and CD8+ TEMRA cells.

Spanning cysteine to phenylalanine, the CDR3 consists of 14 amino acids. Only the CDR3 part of the read is kept: 42 bases, read in frame from the first base. Trimming takes 7 bases off V and 5 bases off J; junction bases not matched to a gene: 11. CDR1 and CDR2, looked up from the germline V gene (reference sequence), are DFQATT and SNEGSKA. This record belongs to a study of CD8 T cells in Susac syndrome (dated by TCRdb to about 2019). About the investigation overall: Of the Susac syndrome patients who were sequenced, roughly 8 were in clinical remission while six had clinically active disease. At blood withdrawal, Susac syndrome patients were either therapy-naive, taking corticosteroids (in some cases with IVIg as well), or taking IVIg alone. The study used repertoire sequencing to test whether antigen drove CD8+ T cell activation and differentiation in Susac syndrome. Clonality of the CD8+ T cell repertoire was compared between around eleven healthy donors, approximately 14 Susac syndrome patients and fewer than 16 multiple sclerosis patients.

Overall study results and their limits: The number of individuals in the TCR sequencing and HLA analysis was acknowledged as relatively small. Looking at Susac-specific public clones, the researchers identified 15 to 20 in the total CD8+ repertoire and roughly 5 in the CD8+ TEMRA repertoire. Clonal expansion was observed in Susac syndrome CD8+ repertoires, with the highest expansion in CD8+ TEMRA cells and greater expansion in clinically active than in remitting patients.

RNA was extracted with the RNeasy kit and roughly 0.5 to 1 ug was reverse transcribed using random hexamers. The immunoSEQ multiplex PCR assay, which covers 54 Vbeta and 13 Jbeta segments, was used to amplify TCR beta CDR3 regions. PCR amplification bias was corrected using a synthetic template baseline for primer optimization and computational correction. The study's own analysis went as follows. Reads were annotated to V, D and J genes per IMGT and analyzed with immunoSEQ Analyzer, keeping only productive sequences. Clonality was calculated as one minus the Shannon entropy normalized by log2 of the number of productive unique sequences. Public and private clones were assessed among the 100 most prevalent clones of each patient and control. Clones were defined as Susac-specific if absent from the healthy and MS cohorts, from 1052 published viral clones and from other ImmuneACCESS disease sequences. TCRdb passed the public sequencing reads through fastp at Q25 and MiXCR, retaining productive beta sequences. Rows are unified per CDR3 protein, each entry keeping the most common DNA and genes. TCRdb, not the original authors, processed these V and J calls. The sample includes around 170,000 distinct CDR3 sequences, with approximately 95% observed a single time. The ten largest clones take up about 0.15% of the sample.

The origin of this receptor is a human donor with Susac syndrome. The receptor chain draws on TRBV20-1 and TRBJ1-5; 7 central nucleotides agree with TRBD1. Sequencing input: CD8+ T cells from PBMCs. The CDR3 reads as follows: CSVEGLGGDQPQHF. The sequenced DNA: TGCAGTGTGGAGGGCTTAGGGGGCGATCAGCCCCAGCATTTT.